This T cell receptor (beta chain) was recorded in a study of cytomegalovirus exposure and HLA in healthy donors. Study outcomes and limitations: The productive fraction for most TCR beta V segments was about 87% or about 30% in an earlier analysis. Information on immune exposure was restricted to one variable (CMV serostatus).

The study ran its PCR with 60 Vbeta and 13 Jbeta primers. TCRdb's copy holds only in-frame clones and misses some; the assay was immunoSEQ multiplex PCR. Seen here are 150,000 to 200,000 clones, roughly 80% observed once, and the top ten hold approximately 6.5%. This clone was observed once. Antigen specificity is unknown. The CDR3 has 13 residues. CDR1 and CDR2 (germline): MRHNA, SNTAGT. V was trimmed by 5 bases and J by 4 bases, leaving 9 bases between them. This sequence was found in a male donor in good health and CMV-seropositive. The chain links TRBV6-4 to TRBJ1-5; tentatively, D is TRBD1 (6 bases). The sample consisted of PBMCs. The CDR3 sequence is CASSPDRNQPQHF. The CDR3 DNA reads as TGTGCCAGCAGTCCGGACAGAAATCAGCCCCAGCATTTT.